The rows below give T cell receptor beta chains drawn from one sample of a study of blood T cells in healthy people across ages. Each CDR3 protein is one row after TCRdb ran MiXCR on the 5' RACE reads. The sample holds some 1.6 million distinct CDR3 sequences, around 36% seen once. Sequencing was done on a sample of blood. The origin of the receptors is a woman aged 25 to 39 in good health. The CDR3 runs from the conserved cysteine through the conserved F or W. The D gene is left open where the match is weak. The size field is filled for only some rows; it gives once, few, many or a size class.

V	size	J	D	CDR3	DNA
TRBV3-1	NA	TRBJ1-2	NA	CASSQGLKGYGYTF	TGTGCCAGCAGCCAAGGGTTAAAAGGCTATGGCTACACCTTC
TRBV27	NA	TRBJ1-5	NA	CASSLLAQANQPQHF	TGTGCCAGCAGTTTATTGGCCCAAGCCAATCAGCCCCAGCATTTT
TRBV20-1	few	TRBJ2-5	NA	CSAIQGVLETQYF	TGCAGTGCTATACAAGGGGTCTTGGAGACCCAGTACTTC
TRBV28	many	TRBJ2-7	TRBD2	CASRRELAGGQEQYF	TGTGCCAGCAGGCGAGAACTAGCGGGAGGGCAAGAGCAGTACTTC
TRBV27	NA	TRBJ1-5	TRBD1	CASSSGTGEQPQHF	TGTGCCAGCAGCTCCGGGACAGGGGAGCAGCCCCAGCATTTT
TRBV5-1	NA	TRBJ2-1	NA	CASRSYGVNEQFF	TGCGCCAGCAGATCGTACGGGGTCAATGAGCAGTTCTTC
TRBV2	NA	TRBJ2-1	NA	CASKSEFGSYNEQFF	TGTGCCAGCAAATCCGAGTTCGGGTCCTACAATGAGCAGTTCTTC
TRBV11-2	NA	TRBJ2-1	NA	CASSPTRLSSYNEQFF	TGTGCCAGCAGCCCCACTCGCCTTTCCTCCTACAATGAGCAGTTCTTC
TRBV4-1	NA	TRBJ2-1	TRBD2	CASSPSGRPLNEQFF	TGCGCCAGCAGCCCTAGCGGGAGGCCACTTAATGAGCAGTTCTTC
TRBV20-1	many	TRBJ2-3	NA	CSAGDGQGTDTQYF	TGCAGTGCTGGGGACGGCCAAGGCACAGATACGCAGTATTTT